The T cell receptor (beta chain) described here comes from a study of OX40 agonist ivuxolimab in advanced cancers. At the level of the whole study: Ivuxolimab was a fully human IgG2 agonistic monoclonal antibody targeting the costimulatory receptor OX40 (CD134). Intravenous ivuxolimab was administered to patients every 2 weeks at six dose levels: 0.01, 0.1, 0.3, 1.5, 3 and 10 mg/kg. Among the approximately 54 dose-escalation patients, around 20 had hepatocellular carcinoma, 15 melanoma, 9 renal cell carcinoma and 9 head and neck cancer. The dose-escalation cohort was approximately 83% male with a mean age of about 58 years, ranging from 23 to 79. Prior anti-PD-1, anti-PD-L1 or anti-CTLA-4 therapy was permitted, and approximately 42% of dose-escalation patients had received checkpoint inhibitors. Partial responses occurred in three dose-escalation patients, of whom one had hepatocellular carcinoma and two had cutaneous melanoma. The purpose of peripheral TCRbeta sequencing was to test whether ivuxolimab changed TCR sequence diversity and led to clonal T-cell expansion. The monotherapy dose-escalation portion (N of about 49 patients) of the phase I ivuxolimab trial is reported in the paper. Beyond this particular receptor, the publication reports: The antigen specificity of the clonally expanded peripheral T cells was not determined. Low levels of normalized T-cell clonal expansion were also shown by some nonresponding patients. Clonal expansion of both CD4+ and CD8+ blood T cells was observed from baseline to week 6 at doses 0.1 to 3.0 mg/kg. In the 0.1-3.0 mg/kg groups, partial responders had among the lowest normalized peripheral clonal expansion, particularly in CD8+ T cells. On average, CD8+ T cells showed more expanded clones than CD4+ T cells after ivuxolimab.

To sequence the TCRbeta CDR3 region, genomic DNA was isolated from the sorted cells. The immunoSEQ Assay was used to sequence the TCRbeta CDR3 regions. In its TCRdb copy, this immuneACCESS table keeps in-frame sequences only and misses some clones. Where compared with another copy, unresolved V genes explain less than half of these, and the others have no known cause. Within this sample are some 80,000 clones, with 70% to 85% of them counted one time only. The ten largest clones add up to 0.35% to 0.45% of the sample. Details on this clone: It lacks a known antigen. Per-nucleotide qualities are absent, and no much larger clonotype sits a single base away.

The CDR3 runs 10 residues from the cysteine to the phenylalanine. Solely the CDR3 DNA is kept, with 30 bases framed from the first base. The V end loses 1 base and the J end loses 6 bases, and a stretch of 0 bases separates them. From the germline V gene, CDR1 is SNHLY and CDR2 is FYNNEI. The trial excluded patients who had a history of autoimmune disease or who were on systemic immunosuppression. Peripheral blood for TCR sequencing was collected from all dose cohorts at baseline, on cycle 4 day 1, and on cycle 7 day 1. The samples were drawn from a first-in-human, open-label, multicenter phase I dose-escalation trial of ivuxolimab. Adults with locally advanced or metastatic melanoma, renal cell carcinoma, hepatocellular carcinoma or head and neck squamous cell carcinoma were enrolled in the trial. Before TCR sequencing, CD4+ T cells and CD8+ T cells were sorted from peripheral blood as separate populations.

The chain is encoded by TRBV2 joined to TRBJ2-5, with the D segment identity uncertain. The sequences come from CD4+ or CD8+ T cells sorted from blood, collected in a trial of the OX40 agonist ivuxolimab. This clonotype was obtained from an adult with an advanced solid tumor such as melanoma, head and neck, liver or kidney cancer. The sequence in DNA is TGTGCCAGCAGTGAAGAGACCCAGTACTTC. Translation gives CASSEETQYF.